This TCR beta chain was sequenced for a study of cytomegalovirus exposure and HLA in healthy donors. 60 Vbeta and 13 Jbeta primers were used in PCR. Clones were sequenced by immunoSEQ multiplex PCR, and TCRdb holds only the in-frame ones, with some missing. Here the sample spans around 200,000 clones, about 81% being singletons. This CDR3 is built from 13 residues. The germline V and J ends were trimmed by 2 bases and 4 bases, with 6 bases remaining between them. The germline gives CDR1 MGHDK, CDR2 SYGVNS. Sequenced sample: PBMCs. The TCR was taken from a man in his forties or fifties in good health and CMV-seropositive. V is TRBV25-1 and J is TRBJ2-1, with TRBD2 as a possible D gene (5 bases). As DNA, the CDR3 is TGTGCCAGCAGTGAACCGGGGTACAATGAGCAGTTCTTC. This gives the protein CASSEPGYNEQFF.